This TCR beta chain was identified during a study of response to subunit inactivated influenza vaccine. The study's findings and limits: It was the authors' suggestion that each seasonal influenza vaccination recruits few new T cells.

V dropped 0 bases and J dropped 7 bases, with 10 bases sitting between them. This CDR3 spans 14 amino acids. With regard to this clonotype: Its antigen is not known.

TCRdb reprocessed the RT-PCR reads with MiXCR, giving one entry per CDR3 protein. This sample has more than 700,000 distinct CDR3 sequences, with 21% found just once. The sequencing here drew on PBMCs from blood, taken roughly 5 days after vaccination. This clonotype originated in a man in his forties or fifties who received an inactivated influenza vaccine. The rearrangement joins TRBV23-1 to TRBJ2-1; D perhaps matches TRBD2 (6 bases). TRBV23-1 is recorded as an ORF, its role being uncertain. The CDR3 loop is CASSQSAGRNEQFF. The CDR3 coding sequence is TGCGCCAGCAGTCAATCCGCGGGGCGGAATGAGCAGTTCTTC.